A selection of T cell receptor beta chains follows, all from one sample in a study of identical twins. TCRdb re-called the 5' RACE reads through MiXCR, storing one row per CDR3 protein. This table has approximately 670,000 distinct CDR3 sequences, 5.5% to 7.5% appearing once. The source material was naive T cells sorted from blood. Receptors originate from a young man in good health. Each CDR3 is given with its conserved first and last residue. The order of the fields is CDR3 length, J gene, D gene, clone size, V gene, CDR3 protein, CDR3 DNA. A D gene is named only where the DNA matches it firmly. Clone size is stated in some rows and not others, as once, few, many or a class when expanded.

length: 15
J: TRBJ1-5
D: NA
size: many
V: TRBV12-3/TRBV12-4
CDR3: CASSLWLTVGQPQHF
DNA: TGTGCCAGCAGTTTGTGGCTAACGGTCGGTCAGCCCCAGCATTTT

length: 14
J: TRBJ2-1
D: TRBD1
size: many
V: TRBV3-1
CDR3: CASSHRQGSTEQFF
DNA: TGTGCCAGCAGCCATCGACAGGGGTCAACTGAGCAGTTCTTC

length: 16
J: TRBJ1-6
D: NA
size: few
V: TRBV4-2
CDR3: CASSQDVGDDNSPLHF
DNA: TGTGCCAGCAGCCAAGATGTGGGGGACGACAACTCACCCCTCCACTTT

length: 11
J: TRBJ2-5
D: NA
size: many
V: TRBV3-1
CDR3: CASSQARGQYF
DNA: TGTGCCAGCAGCCAAGCGAGGGGCCAGTACTTC

length: 15
J: TRBJ1-2
D: NA
size: NA
V: TRBV4-3
CDR3: CASSQGDSRNYGYTF
DNA: TGCGCCAGCAGCCAAGGCGACAGCCGGAACTATGGCTACACCTTC

length: 19
J: TRBJ2-4
D: NA
size: NA
V: TRBV28
CDR3: CASSLWEDGASLAKNIQYF
DNA: TGTGCCAGCAGTTTATGGGAGGACGGAGCTTCTCTAGCCAAAAACATTCAGTACTTC

length: 12
J: TRBJ2-1
D: NA
size: many
V: TRBV3-1
CDR3: CASSLTWGEQFF
DNA: TGTGCCAGCAGCCTCACTTGGGGTGAGCAGTTCTTC

length: 13
J: TRBJ2-5
D: NA
size: few
V: TRBV7-9
CDR3: CASLSVNQETQYF
DNA: TGTGCCAGTTTATCCGTCAATCAAGAGACCCAGTACTTC

length: 8
J: TRBJ1-1
D: NA
size: many
V: TRBV20-1
CDR3: CSAPGAFF
DNA: TGCAGCGCCCCGGGGGCTTTCTTT

length: 17
J: TRBJ2-2
D: TRBD1
size: few
V: TRBV4-3
CDR3: CASSQSDRGLMAGELFF
DNA: TGCGCCAGCAGCCAATCGGACAGGGGTTTAATGGCCGGGGAGCTGTTTTTT

length: 15
J: TRBJ1-5
D: NA
size: few
V: TRBV20-1
CDR3: CSAILITPGNQPQHF
DNA: TGCAGTGCTATCTTAATCACGCCCGGGAATCAGCCCCAGCATTTT

length: 16
J: TRBJ1-4
D: TRBD1
size: few
V: TRBV2
CDR3: CASSKTGVPTNEKLFF
DNA: TGTGCCAGCAGTAAAACAGGGGTCCCAACTAATGAAAAACTGTTTTTT

length: 17
J: TRBJ2-1
D: TRBD2
size: many
V: TRBV18
CDR3: CASSPTGTSGSYNEQFF
DNA: TGTGCCAGCTCACCCACCGGGACTAGCGGCTCCTACAATGAGCAGTTCTTC

length: 15
J: TRBJ1-5
D: NA
size: many
V: TRBV15
CDR3: CATSRGPRGLGAQHF
DNA: TGTGCCACCAGCAGAGGTCCCAGGGGCCTCGGGGCCCAGCATTTT

length: 12
J: TRBJ1-3
D: NA
size: few
V: TRBV10-3
CDR3: CAISGAESTIYF
DNA: TGTGCCATCAGTGGCGCCGAGAGCACCATATATTTT

length: 16
J: TRBJ1-5
D: NA
size: few
V: TRBV20-1
CDR3: CSAPRARRDSNQPQHF
DNA: TGCAGTGCTCCCCGAGCCAGGCGGGATAGCAATCAGCCCCAGCATTTT

length: 16
J: TRBJ2-1
D: NA
size: many
V: TRBV10-3
CDR3: CAIRGLATSSYNEQFF
DNA: TGTGCCATCAGAGGTCTGGCAACCAGCTCCTACAATGAGCAGTTCTTC

length: 11
J: TRBJ1-1
D: NA
size: few
V: TRBV29-1
CDR3: CSVSIYTEAFF
DNA: TGCAGCGTTTCGATTTACACTGAAGCTTTCTTT

length: 14
J: TRBJ2-1
D: NA
size: many
V: TRBV4-2
CDR3: CASSQDRVEGEQFF
DNA: TGTGCCAGCAGCCAAGATCGGGTAGAAGGGGAGCAGTTCTTC

length: 16
J: TRBJ2-1
D: TRBD1
size: many
V: TRBV7-3
CDR3: CASSPSGTGDLNEQFF
DNA: TGTGCCAGCAGCCCCTCCGGGACAGGGGACCTCAATGAGCAGTTCTTC

length: 19
J: TRBJ2-3
D: TRBD2
size: NA
V: TRBV23-1
CDR3: CASRSPVANGTRFLDTQYF
DNA: TGCGCCAGCAGATCCCCGGTGGCAAACGGGACTAGATTCCTAGATACGCAGTATTTT

length: 15
J: TRBJ2-5
D: NA
size: many
V: TRBV12-3/TRBV12-4
CDR3: CASRITGQGGETQYF
DNA: TGTGCCAGCAGAATCACCGGACAAGGCGGAGAGACCCAGTACTTC

length: 13
J: TRBJ2-3
D: NA
size: few
V: TRBV5-1
CDR3: CASSDRDTDTQYF
DNA: TGCGCCAGCTCAGACCGGGACACAGATACGCAGTATTTT

length: 11
J: TRBJ1-3
D: NA
size: many
V: TRBV25-1
CDR3: CASSAGNTIYF
DNA: TGTGCCAGCAGTGCTGGAAACACCATATATTTT

length: 12
J: TRBJ2-1
D: NA
size: many
V: TRBV2
CDR3: CASSEDGKLGFF
DNA: TGTGCCAGCAGTGAAGATGGTAAACTGGGGTTCTTC

length: 16
J: TRBJ2-1
D: TRBD2
size: many
V: TRBV6-1
CDR3: CASIRGRTSGSNEQFF
DNA: TGTGCCAGCATTCGGGGAAGGACTAGCGGGAGCAATGAGCAGTTCTTC

length: 14
J: TRBJ2-7
D: TRBD1
size: NA
V: TRBV7-9
CDR3: CASSVRDSFYEQYF
DNA: TGTGCCAGCAGCGTCCGGGACAGCTTCTACGAGCAGTACTTC

length: 15
J: TRBJ2-7
D: NA
size: NA
V: TRBV19
CDR3: CASSSQQGEFDEQYF
DNA: TGTGCCAGTAGTTCCCAGCAGGGTGAATTCGACGAGCAGTACTTC

length: 15
J: TRBJ1-6
D: NA
size: NA
V: TRBV7-2
CDR3: CASSLGNRNGSPLHF
DNA: TGTGCCAGCAGCTTAGGGAACAGGAATGGATCACCCCTCCACTTT

length: 15
J: TRBJ2-4
D: NA
size: few
V: TRBV18
CDR3: CASSPPVLAKNIQYF
DNA: TGTGCCAGCTCACCACCGGTCTTAGCCAAAAACATTCAGTACTTC